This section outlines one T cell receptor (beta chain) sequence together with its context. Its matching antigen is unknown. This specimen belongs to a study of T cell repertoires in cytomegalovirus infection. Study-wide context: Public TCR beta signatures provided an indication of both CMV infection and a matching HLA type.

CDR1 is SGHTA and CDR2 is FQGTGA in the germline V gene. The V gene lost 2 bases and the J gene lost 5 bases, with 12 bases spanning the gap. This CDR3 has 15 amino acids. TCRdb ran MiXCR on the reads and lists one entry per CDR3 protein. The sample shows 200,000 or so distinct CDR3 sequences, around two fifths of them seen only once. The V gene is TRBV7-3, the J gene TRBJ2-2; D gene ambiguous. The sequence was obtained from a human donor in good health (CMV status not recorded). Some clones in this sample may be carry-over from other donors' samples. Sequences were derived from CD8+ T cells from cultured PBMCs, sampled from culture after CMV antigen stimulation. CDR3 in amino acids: CASSLGGFLTGELFF. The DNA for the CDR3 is TGTGCCAGCAGCTTAGGCGGCTTTCTGACCGGGGAGCTGTTTTTT.